This T cell receptor (beta chain) was sequenced for a study of cytomegalovirus exposure and HLA in healthy donors (dated by TCRdb to about 2017). Concerning the study at large: According to an earlier analysis of a few hundred of the donors, 200 million or so T cells yielded 117 million unique TCR beta sequences and approximately 280 Gb of sequence data. Roughly 5 DR-DQ haplotypes were handled as single units for association and clustering because linkage in the cohort was strong. About 300 gigabases of sequencing data and 70 million to 85 million unique TCR sequences were included in an early release covering roughly 600 HLA-typed donors. Of the 350 to 400 genotyped donors, 65% to 90% fell in the genetic ancestry cluster associated with self-reported Caucasian donors. To decide whether each TCR beta V gene segment behaved as functional or pseudogenic, an earlier analysis of over 500 of the donors relied on high-throughput TCR beta sequencing. Every discovery cohort repertoire had been produced on one sequencing platform. In a later genetic analysis, genome-wide SNP genotypes for 398 of the 666 donors were used, and that subset was treated as a discovery cohort. A later analysis re-analyzed previously published TCR beta repertoires from approximately 700 donors and added high-resolution HLA genotyping to study TCR occurrence patterns. Typing coverage differed by locus: A, B, C, DRB1 and DQB1 were typed in roughly 629-630 donors, DQA1 in about 500, DPA1 in 600 to 610, and DPB1 in just under 490. Donor age, sex, ethnicity and CMV serostatus were compiled together with the repertoire data. Both class I and class II loci were covered by HLA typing, at four-digit resolution. The study combined high-throughput TCR immunosequencing, statistical association of individual TCRs with disease status, and machine learning to predict cytomegalovirus infection status. Across under 500 genotyped donors of the cohort, an average of approximately 240,000 unique TCR beta nucleotide sequences per donor were sequenced, and roughly 20% of those sequences were non-productive. Rather than drawing on any new phenotypic data, the later analysis identified candidate immune exposures from TCR beta sequences and the way those sequences occurred across donors. The study aimed to test whether cataloging public T cell receptors could reveal signatures of past pathogen exposure. The study profiled the T cell repertoires of approximately 700 subjects by immunosequencing and related them to cytomegalovirus serostatus. In addition to the first cohort of around 670 subjects, a separate validation cohort of approximately 110 different subjects was used. Paper-wide results and their limitations: According to a later analysis, parvovirus B19, influenza, CMV and Epstein-Barr virus appeared linked to several top co-occurrence clusters. When HLA alleles, especially DR and DQ, strongly co-occurred, attributing TCR associations to individual alleles was difficult. In a later analysis, the rate of TCR association differed among HLA loci, with DRB1 alleles having the most associated TCRs and HLA-C alleles having the fewest. According to the authors, the approach could potentially be generalized to other disease states and immunological phenotypes. Because counts were too low, about 18 rarely observed V segments, including chromosome 9 orphons, were left out of the earlier analysis of 587 of the donors. Some IMGT-functional V segments, including TRBV6-2 and TRBV6-3, could not be told apart with the 87-base-pair reads, so those segments were excluded. In vitro tests confirmed that three of the cytomegalovirus-associated TCR beta chains recognize cytomegalovirus antigens. In this cohort, only TCR beta chains were sequenced, and detectable features were limited by the absence of alpha or paired-chain data. A later genetic analysis associated a missense DCLRE1C variant with V-gene and J-gene trimming of TCR beta chains, and an independent cohort replicated the association. Linkage disequilibrium might explain the correlated functional status among segregating V segments, but an unknown experimental factor could not be ruled out. Specific HLA alleles were associated with about 17,000 TCR beta sequences at a false discovery rate of 0.05 in a later analysis. While some public TCRs were present in many individuals, most TCR sequences turned up only very rarely across donors. The sequencing pipeline was judged likely to have produced a cluster of highly shared sequence variants as a technical artifact. The classifier was reported to diagnose cytomegalovirus status with high specificity and sensitivity in both the original cohort and the validation cohort. In the study, roughly 160 TCR beta chains were listed as associated with cytomegalovirus. A later analysis found that HLA-associated TCR beta chains were more clonally expanded and had lower generation probabilities than equally common non-associated chains. Sequencing depth was assumed to be roughly uniform across donors in the presence/absence analyses, though that assumption may not hold. CMV serostatus was the only immune exposure information available for the cohort. In a later genetic analysis, fewer N-insertions in productive TCRs were reported among donors in an Asian-associated ancestry cluster than the approximately 670-donor mean. In an earlier analysis of some 500 of the donors, most TCR beta V segments were observed in productive rearrangements about 87% or about 30% of the time, broadly matching IMGT annotations. According to a later analysis, most CMV-associated TCR beta chains appeared to be HLA-restricted, and the HLA associations seemed to be driven largely by CMV exposure. HLA typing was unavailable for some donors at each locus, so association tests used only the typed subset. A further reported finding was that TCR beta sequences accurately predicted the HLA-A and HLA-B alleles for most subjects in the first cohort.

The cohort comprised hundreds of healthy bone marrow donors. All cohort members were sampled while nominally healthy, although unrecorded immune exposures were likely present. The donor was CMV seronegative and was included in the group of a few hundred seronegative cohort members. A peripheral blood sample was collected from each donor, and TCR beta sequencing was performed on peripheral blood mononuclear cells. Genomic DNA extraction from the blood cell samples was performed with the Qiagen DNeasy Blood Extraction Kit. Library preparation employed the immunoSEQ multiplex PCR assay. The multiplex PCR relied on a mix of 60 forward primers for TCR Vbeta segments and 13 reverse primers for TCR Jbeta segments. Amplification of the CDR3 region of rearranged TCR beta genes was performed with a multiplex PCR assay on genomic DNA. The Illumina HiSeq System was used to sequence the amplified TCR beta libraries as 87-base-pair reads. In the source study's methods: A later analysis counted around 72 million unique TCR beta chains across the roughly 700 repertoires, and some 11 million of these chains were shared by at least two donors. A nearest-neighbor algorithm error-corrected the raw reads and collapsed the reads into unique sequences, merging closely related sequences to remove PCR and sequencing errors. Alignment of CDR3 sequences to IMGT reference sequences was used to assign V, D and J gene segments. For a sequence to be retained, a match of at least six nucleotides to both a V gene segment and a J gene segment was required. A rearrangement was called productive if the CDR3 had no stop codons and remained in frame with V and J, and every other rearrangement was called non-productive. CDR3 was defined by IMGT convention, running from the second conserved V-encoded cysteine to the conserved J-encoded phenylalanine. In an earlier analysis of 500 to 650 of the donors, sequences lacking an unambiguous match to a single V gene segment were excluded. An earlier analysis of several hundred of the donors classified V segments as functional when productive rearrangements were above 56.7% and as segregating when the standard deviation between donors was above 5%. A statistical classification framework was built for diagnosing cytomegalovirus status from the catalog of TCR beta chain sequences. In a later analysis, TCR nucleotide sequences were compared against IMGT/GENE-DB human TR gene sequences so that V and J genes could be assigned. Using the TCRdist pipeline, a later analysis assigned CDR3 sequences along with most-parsimonious VDJ recombination scenarios. In a later analysis, every TCR beta chain was defined by the combination of its CDR3 amino acid sequence and its V-gene family, and reads without a unique V-gene family were dropped. In a later analysis, several hundred highly shared, low-generation-probability nucleotide sequences were removed to address suspected cross-contamination and a sequencing artifact. In a later analysis, a clonal expansion index for each public chain was calculated from normalized within-repertoire ranks of inferred template counts. In a later analysis, generation probabilities were computed using a VDJ recombination model fitted to out-of-frame rearrangements, and the results were checked against IGoR. A later analysis scored TCR-TCR, TCR-HLA and TCR-CMV co-occurrence with hypergeometric tests, applying a repertoire-size bias correction to TCR pairs. A later analysis estimated false discovery rates by permuting HLA or CMV assignments 20 times. A later analysis grouped co-occurring TCRs with DBSCAN, adding TCRdist sequence similarity when clustering within HLA-allele-positive subsets. Repertoires with fewer than 30,000 or more than 120,000 public chains were left out of co-occurrence clustering, as were roughly five repertoires with anomalous nucleotide sharing. The table comes from immuneACCESS by way of TCRdb, which keeps in-frame sequences with V and J called. Part of the clones is missing from these tables; in studies checked, under half for an unresolved V gene and the rest for unknown reasons. For V, J and clone size, that table is used; D and trimming come from the DNA. This sample has under 200,000 clones in its table, and around four fifths of those were observed once. The leading ten clones occupy approximately 1.9% of the sample.

V and J lose 3 bases and 3 bases, and a span of 20 bases separates them. Its CDR3 holds 16 amino acids, cysteine through phenylalanine. Left in the record is the CDR3 DNA by itself, 48 bases read in frame from the first base. CDR1 is given as GTSNPN and CDR2 as SVGIG, both from the germline V gene (reference sequence). This clone showed up just once. The clone's antigen remains unknown. The input lacks base qualities; no much larger clone sits a single base away. The chain joins TRBV30 to TRBJ1-2; D gene: possibly TRBD1, on 6 matching bases. The receptor's source is a man younger than 35 in good health and CMV-seronegative. Sequencing was done on a sample of PBMCs. In nucleotides, the sequence is TGTGCCTGGAGGGACGAAGGGGGACGGGTATACTATGGCTACACCTTC. This sequence encodes CAWRDEGGRVYYGYTF.